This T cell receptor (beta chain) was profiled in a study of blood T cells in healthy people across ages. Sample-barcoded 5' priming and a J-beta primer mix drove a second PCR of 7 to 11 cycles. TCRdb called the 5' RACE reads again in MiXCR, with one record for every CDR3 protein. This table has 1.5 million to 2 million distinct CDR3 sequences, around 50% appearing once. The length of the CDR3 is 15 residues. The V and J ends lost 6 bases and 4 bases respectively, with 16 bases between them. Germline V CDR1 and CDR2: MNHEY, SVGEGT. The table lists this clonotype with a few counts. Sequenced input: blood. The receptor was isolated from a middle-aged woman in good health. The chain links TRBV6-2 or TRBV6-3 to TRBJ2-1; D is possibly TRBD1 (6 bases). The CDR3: CASRSNVGQYNEQFF. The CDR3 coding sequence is TGTGCCAGCAGATCCAACGTCGGACAGTACAATGAGCAGTTCTTC.